The source of this T cell receptor (beta chain) is a study of vaccination effects on CD4 cells after COVID-19. V shed 0 bases and J 8 bases; nucleotides not matched to a gene: 5. In germline, CDR1 is LNHNV, CDR2 YYDKDF (reference sequence). The CDR3 runs to 16 residues. Sequencing in the ViraFEST assay came after antigen-specific CD4+ T cells had been expanded with viral peptide pools, which were used to stimulate PBMC. Scientists isolated CD4+ T cells after a roughly ten-day culture period ended. This individual tested PCR-positive for SARS-CoV-2 infection between March and December 2020. Culturing of a few million PBMC per well took place with about 9 IU/ml IL-2 and approximately 9.1 ug/ml peptides. In the cultures, half the medium was exchanged for IL-2 medium on days 3 and 7. Study conclusions and caveats: Marked clonal contraction was seen late after vaccination (in both infection- and vaccine-induced clones).

The method was immunoSEQ multiplex PCR; TCRdb's version includes in-frame clones alone and lacks a portion of them. The sample has about 27,000 clones; 77% are singletons. As for this clone: What it binds is not known.

This chain joins TRBV15 and TRBJ2-1, with TRBD2 identical over 12 bases. This TCR derives from a human donor who had a prior SARS-CoV-2 infection. Material: CD4+ T cells from PBMCs cultured with HCoV-NL63 spike peptides, obtained before COVID-19 vaccination. The CDR3 coding sequence is TGTGCCACCAGCAGAGACAGGACTAGCGGGACATATGAGCAGTTCTTC. Residues: CATSRDRTSGTYEQFF.